What follows describes a single TCR beta chain. No antigen is known for it. The data derive from a study of cytomegalovirus exposure and HLA in healthy donors. Study at large: Out of fewer than 400 genotyped donors, about 81% belonged to the Caucasian-associated ancestry cluster. Points from the study as a whole: The authors enumerated around 150 TCR beta chains as linked to cytomegalovirus.

PCR employed 60 Vbeta and 13 Jbeta primers. The method was immunoSEQ multiplex PCR; TCRdb's version includes in-frame clones alone and lacks a portion of them. The sample gives about 160,000 clones, more than 80% of which show up once; less than 2% is in the top ten. The CDR3 sequence is 17 residues long. V shed 10 bases and J shed 0 bases, with 22 bases lying between them. Germline V lookup: CDR1 MDHEN, CDR2 SYDVKM. This chain joins TRBV28 and TRBJ1-5, with unresolved D. This clonotype originated in a woman younger than 35 in good health and CMV-seronegative. The sequenced sample consisted of PBMCs. CDR3 protein: CATKTGSGFYSNQPQHF. The DNA for the CDR3 is TGTGCCACCAAGACGGGTTCCGGGTTTTATAGCAATCAGCCCCAGCATTTT. Filled out from reference TRBV28 and TRBJ1-5, the complete variable domain reads DVKVTQSSRYLVKRTGEKVFLECVQDMDHENMFWYRQDPGLGLRLIYFSYDVKMKEKGDIPEGYSVSREKKERFSLILESASTNQTSMYLCATKTGSGFYSNQPQHFGDGTRLSIL.